One sample yielded the 19 T cell receptor beta chains listed below, sequenced in a study of breast tumors, draining lymph nodes, adjacent tissues. TCRdb independently ran MiXCR on the multiplex PCR reads; one entry per CDR3 protein. The top ten hold roughly a tenth of the sample, which has tens of thousands of distinct CDR3 sequences, 42% seen once. What was sequenced was breast tumor tissue. Receptors originate from a female donor with breast cancer. Some clones in this sample may be carry-over from other donors' samples.

This chain joins TRBV20-1 and TRBJ1-2; D remains unclear. Germline V gene data show CDR1 as DFQATT and CDR2 as SNEGSKA (reference sequence). The CDR3 covers 12 residues. The chain's CDR3 is CRCRDWEYGYTF. The CDR3 DNA follows: TGCAGATGTAGAGATTGGGAGTATGGCTACACCTTC.

The chain recombines TRBV20-1 with TRBJ1-2; 7 bases are shared with TRBD1. This CDR3 region has 13 residues. Trimming removed 5 bases from V and 6 bases from J; junction bases left unmatched: 9. The germline CDR1 and CDR2 sequences are DFQATT and SNEGSKA (reference sequence). The CDR3 protein is CSASTGQLDGYTF. In nucleotides, the CDR3 is TGCAGTGCTTCAACGGGACAGTTGGATGGCTACACCTTC.

In its sample, this clonotype is medium-sized. The V gene is TRBV5-1, the J gene TRBJ2-1; 9 bases are a match to TRBD2. The V gene end was trimmed by 5 bases and the J gene end by 4 bases; junction bases not matched to a gene: 4. The CDR3 runs to 14 residues. Germline CDR1 and CDR2: SGHRS and YFSETQ. The CDR3 spells CASSSAGGYNEQFF. In DNA, the CDR3 is TGCGCCAGCAGTTCAGCGGGAGGATACAATGAGCAGTTCTTC.

The J gene is TRBJ1-6, the V gene TRBV10-2, with D unclear. Germline CDR1 reads WSHSY; CDR2 reads SAAADI. The CDR3 runs 13 residues. Trimming removed 5 bases from V and 8 bases from J, with 10 bases in between. CDR3 region: CASSWQVDSPLHF. DNA of the CDR3: TGCGCCAGCAGTTGGCAGGTTGATTCACCCCTCCACTTT.

The rearrangement uses TRBV18 and TRBJ1-5; D unresolved. The germline CDR1 and CDR2 sequences are KGHSH and LQKENI. The CDR3 contains 13 residues. V gave up 0 bases and J gave up 5 bases, with 5 bases separating them. CDR3 in DNA: TGTGCCAGCTCACCACCAGGGTATCAGCCCCAGCATTTT. Translated: CASSPPGYQPQHF.

The V gene is TRBV5-1, the J gene TRBJ2-1; TRBD2 matches 16 bases. The V gene end was trimmed by 3 bases and the J gene end by 7 bases; junction bases not matched to a gene: 7. The CDR3 runs to 17 residues. Germline CDR1 is SGHRS and CDR2 is YFSETQ. The CDR3 here is CASSSGTSGRALNEQFF. In DNA form, the CDR3 reads TGCGCCAGCAGCTCGGGGACTAGCGGGAGGGCGTTGAATGAGCAGTTCTTC.

A remark on this clonotype: Likely a read error: the CDR3 ends without its conserved phenylalanine or tryptophan. The J gene is TRBJ1-1, the V gene TRBV7-2; perhaps TRBD1 as D (6 bases). The length of the CDR3 is 14 residues. The V gene's germline CDR1 is SGHTA and CDR2 FQGNSA. V lost 2 bases and J 6 bases, leaving 13 bases between the germline ends. CDR3 amino acids: CASSLLGGPAEAFL. CDR3 DNA sequence: TGTGCCAGCAGCTTACTTGGGGGGCCGGCTGAAGCTTTCTTG.

V gene TRBV20-1 combines with J gene TRBJ1-6; D is possibly TRBD1 (5 bases). CDR3 length: 14 residues. Trimming left V 0 bases short and J 4 bases short, with 7 bases between. Germline V gene lookup returns CDR1 DFQATT and CDR2 SNEGSKA (reference sequence). CDR3 coding DNA: TGCAGTGCTAGAGAGGGGCCTTATAATTCACCCCTCCACTTT. This translates into CSAREGPYNSPLHF.

In its sample, this clonotype was seen many times. CDR3 DNA sequence: TGTGCCAGCAGCCCACCAGGAGGGCTTAGCTCTGGAAACACCATATATTTT. Translated: CASSPPGGLSSGNTIYF. The chain couples TRBV7-8 to TRBJ1-3; D unclear. CDR1 SGHVS and CDR2 FQNEAQ come from the germline V gene. Trimming stripped 5 bases from V and 0 bases from J, with 17 bases between. The CDR3 totals 17 residues.

Comments on this clonotype: The limits of the CDR3 on the DNA are not certain, so only TCRdb's listed CDR3 is given. The rearrangement uses TRBV7-9 and TRBJ2-7; no check of the table's D call, TRBD2, against the DNA was made. Ends included, the CDR3 has 20 residues. Germline V CDR1 and CDR2: SEHNR, FQNEAQ (reference sequence). The CDR3 sequence is CDSSFYICSARGTSDYEQYF.

This clonotype was picked up many times. V usage is TRBV6-2 or TRBV6-3 and J usage is TRBJ2-5; 9 nucleotides match TRBD2. This CDR3 has 14 residues. Per germline, CDR1 MNHEY and CDR2 SVGEGT. Trimming at V came to 2 bases and at J to 2 bases, leaving 0 bases not matched to a gene. The CDR3 coding sequence is TGTGCCAGCAGTTACGCGGGAGGGCAAGAGACCCAGTACTTC. As protein: CASSYAGGQETQYF.

The chain has TRBV10-1 and TRBJ2-1, with D perhaps matching TRBD1 or TRBD2 (6 bases each). The CDR3 consists of 13 residues. Germline values: CDR1 WNHNN, CDR2 SYGVQD (reference sequence). Trimming removed 11 bases at V and 2 bases at J, with 13 bases between. The CDR3 sequence: CAAEGGTYNEQFF. The CDR3 DNA reads as TGCGCCGCCGAGGGGGGAACCTACAATGAGCAGTTCTTC.

As to this clonotype: Compared with germline, one end of the junction differs, possibly owing to a read error. The genes are TRBV20-1 and TRBJ2-7, with TRBD2 matching 9 bases. The CDR3 loop spans 14 amino acids. The germline V gene encodes CDR1 DFQATT and CDR2 SNEGSKA (reference sequence). This CDR3 reads CGARGLAGSYEQYF. The DNA for the CDR3 is TGCGGTGCTAGAGGGCTAGCGGGATCCTACGAGCAGTACTTC.

This clonotype was picked up many times. As DNA, the CDR3 is TGTGCCAGCAGGCCCCTTTACTTACTGGCAGGGGGTGATCGAGGAGGAACCTACAATGAGCAGTTCTTC. Translated: CASRPLYLLAGGDRGGTYNEQFF. The rearrangement joins TRBV27 to TRBJ2-1; 7 nucleotides match TRBD1. The CDR3 spans 23 residues. Germline CDR1 MNHEY, CDR2 SMNVEV (reference sequence). Trimming at V came to 6 bases and at J to 2 bases, leaving 31 bases not matched to a gene.

V is TRBV7-9 and J is TRBJ2-7; 9 nucleotides align to TRBD2. The germline gives CDR1 SEHNR, CDR2 FQNEAQ (reference sequence). There are 15 residues in the CDR3. V was clipped by 5 bases and J by 5 bases; unmatched bases: 10. In DNA, the CDR3 is TGTGCCAGCAGCCTAGTTAGCGGGAGAACCCACGAGCAGTACTTC. Translated, it gives CASSLVSGRTHEQYF.

This rearrangement joins TRBV11-3 to TRBJ1-2; 12 nucleotides match TRBD1. V shed 5 bases and J 4 bases; nucleotides not matched to a gene: 5. The germline CDR1 and CDR2 sequences are SGHNT and YENEEA. This CDR3 contains 15 residues. The CDR3 sequence: CASSKGQGAVYGYTF. CDR3 DNA: TGTGCCAGCAGCAAGGGACAGGGGGCTGTCTATGGCTACACCTTC.

J is TRBJ2-3 and V is TRBV5-1, with TRBD1 as a possible D gene (6 bases). This CDR3 has 13 amino acids. Trimming removed 3 bases from V and 11 bases from J, with 16 bases in between. Germline V gene lookup returns CDR1 SGHRS and CDR2 YFSETQ. DNA for the CDR3: TGCGCCAGCAGCTGGGACAAAGCCTACGAGCAGTATTTT. This gives the protein CASSWDKAYEQYF. The full variable domain, rest sourced from reference TRBV5-1 and TRBJ2-3, is KAGVTQTPRYLIKTRGQQVTLSCSPISGHRSVSWYQQTPGQGLQFLFEYFSETQRNKGNFPGRFSGRQFSNSRSEMNVSTLELGDSALYLCASSWDKAYEQYFGPGTRLTVL.

This clonotype has at least ten counts. DNA for the CDR3: TGCAGTGCTAGGCCCTTCGCGGGACTAGTAACAGATACGCAGTATTTT. As protein: CSARPFAGLVTDTQYF. V usage is TRBV20-1 and J usage is TRBJ2-3; 8 positions match TRBD2. This CDR3 region has 16 residues. From germline, CDR1 is DFQATT and CDR2 SNEGSKA (reference sequence). V shed 3 bases, J shed 3 bases, and the junction held 11 bases outside the gene matches.

For this clonotype: This sequence may be a read error, since a much larger clone differs from it by one base. The chain combines TRBV3-1 with TRBJ1-5; the D gene is possibly TRBD1 (5 bases). CDR3 length: 20 residues. From germline, CDR1 is LGHDT and CDR2 YNNKEL (reference sequence). As DNA, the CDR3 is TGTTCCAGCAGCCAAGATCGGGAGCGCGGGGGGACTGCGGCGGGACAGCCCCAGCATTTT. Its translation is CSSSQDRERGGTAAGQPQHF.